Each of the 28 T cell receptor beta chains below was sequenced from the same sample in a study of tumor-infiltrating lymphocytes in oesophageal squamous cell carcinoma. TCRdb reprocessed the PCR reads with MiXCR, giving one entry per CDR3 protein. The sample gives 15,000 to 20,000 distinct CDR3 sequences, around 46% of which show up once; over 15% is in the top ten. What was sequenced was esophageal tumor tissue. Receptor source: a male donor with esophageal squamous cell carcinoma.

This chain joins TRBV7-6 and TRBJ2-5; 11 nucleotides match TRBD1. The CDR3 runs to 18 residues. Trimming cost V 5 bases and J 5 bases; bases outside gene matches: 16. The V gene's germline CDR1 is SGHVS and CDR2 FNYEAQ. The CDR3 sequence is CASSPTRSDRGRLETQYF. CDR3 in DNA: TGTGCCAGCAGCCCCACCCGCTCGGACAGGGGGCGTTTGGAGACCCAGTACTTC. The whole variable domain, remainder taken from reference TRBV7-6 and TRBJ2-5, is GAGVSQSPRYKVTKRGQDVALRCDPISGHVSLYWYRQALGQGPEFLTYFNYEAQQDKSGLPNDRFSAERPEGSISTLTIQRTEQRDSAMYRCASSPTRSDRGRLETQYFGPGTRLLVL.

The chain joins TRBV7-6 to TRBJ2-6; the match to TRBD1 covers 9 bases. Germline V lookup: CDR1 SGHVS, CDR2 FNYEAQ. This CDR3 comprises 20 residues. The trim removed 2 bases at V and 0 bases at J, leaving 11 bases unmatched. CDR3 DNA sequence: TGTGCCAGCAGCTTATCGGCCGGTCGGGACAGGGACTCTGGGGCCAACGTCCTGACTTTC. Amino acid sequence: CASSLSAGRDRDSGANVLTF.

The chain uses TRBV7-2 and TRBJ2-1; possibly TRBD2 for D (6 bases). V was cut by 0 bases and J by 0 bases, with 15 bases left in between. From germline, CDR1 is SGHTA and CDR2 FQGNSA. This CDR3 is built from 18 residues. The DNA for the CDR3 is TGTGCCAGCAGCTTAGCGGGAGGCCCGGGAAGCTCCTACAATGAGCAGTTCTTC. Protein product: CASSLAGGPGSSYNEQFF.

Details on this clonotype: Relative to the germline gene, one junction end is altered; a read error may explain this. The chain combines TRBV7-2 with TRBJ2-1; D may match TRBD1 or TRBD2 (5 bases each). The germline gives CDR1 SGHTA, CDR2 FQGNSA. CDR3 length: 16 amino acids. This chain's CDR3 is CASSGKDGRGNSPLHF. CDR3 bases: TGTGCCAGCAGCGGAAAGGACGGCCGGGGCAATTCACCCCTCCACTTC.

The V and J genes are TRBV7-4 and TRBJ2-1; D remains unclear. The CDR3 is made up of 12 amino acids. CDR1 SGHVT and CDR2 SQSDAQ come from the germline V gene. V lost 0 bases, J lost 9 bases, and 6 bases lay in between. CDR3 sequence (DNA): TGTGCCAGCAGCTTAGCGTGGGGTGAGCAGTTCTTC. Its translation: CASSLAWGEQFF.

This clonotype was recorded many times. The rearrangement links TRBV6-4 to TRBJ2-1, with a tentative D call TRBD2 (5 bases). This CDR3 contains 14 residues. CDR1 is MRHNA and CDR2 is SNTAGT in the germline V gene. V was cut by 0 bases and J by 9 bases, with 12 bases left in between. The CDR3 DNA follows: TGTGCCAGCAGTGACTCGCCTGAGGGTGGTGAGCAGTTCTTC. This codes for CASSDSPEGGEQFF.

As concerns this clonotype: A read error may produce the germline difference seen at one junction end. The rearrangement uses TRBV7-3 and TRBJ2-7, with 8 bases lining up with TRBD2. The J call may be mistaken, given a closer DNA end match to TRBJ2-1. Germline V gene lookup returns CDR1 SGHTA and CDR2 FQGTGA. The CDR3 extends over 14 amino acids. The CDR3 protein is CDSSLGTSYNEQFF. The CDR3 DNA reads TGTGACAGCAGCTTAGGGACTAGCTACAATGAGCAGTTCTTC.

Within the sample, this clonotype is medium-sized (0.01 to 0.1%). This chain uses TRBV7-2 with TRBJ2-1; 10 positions agree with TRBD1. The CDR3 is 15 amino acids. The trim removed 5 bases at V and 9 bases at J, leaving 10 bases unmatched. CDR1 is SGHTA and CDR2 is FQGNSA in the germline V gene. In nucleotides, the CDR3 is TGTGCCAGCAGCCAGGCGGGACAGGGGCTAGGTGAGCAGTTCTTC. It encodes CASSQAGQGLGEQFF. The whole variable domain, remainder taken from reference TRBV7-2 and TRBJ2-1, is GAGVSQSPSNKVTEKGKDVELRCDPISGHTALYWYRQSLGQGLEFLIYFQGNSAPDKSGLPSDRFSAERTGGSVSTLTIQRTQQEDSAVYLCASSQAGQGLGEQFFGPGTRLTVL.

There are a few counts of this clonotype. CDR3 amino acids: CASSKRNPGELFF. The CDR3 DNA reads as TGTGCCAGCAGCAAACGGAATCCCGGGGAGCTGTTTTTT. V is TRBV7-6 and J is TRBJ2-2; D uncertain. Germline-derived CDR1 and CDR2 are SGHVS and FNYEAQ. V dropped 5 bases and J dropped 6 bases, with 10 bases sitting between them. This CDR3 is 13 amino acids long. Using reference TRBV7-6 and TRBJ2-2 for the parts outside the CDR3, the full variable domain is GAGVSQSPRYKVTKRGQDVALRCDPISGHVSLYWYRQALGQGPEFLTYFNYEAQQDKSGLPNDRFSAERPEGSISTLTIQRTEQRDSAMYRCASSKRNPGELFFGEGSRLTVL.

The chain recombines TRBV7-2 with TRBJ2-4, with TRBD1 matching over 7 bases. Matching the DNA end better, TRBJ2-5 makes the J call doubtful. CDR1 is SGHTA and CDR2 is FQGNSA in the germline V gene. This CDR3 region has 15 residues. Here the CDR3 reads CASSLSRQGQETQYF. The CDR3 DNA reads TGTGCCAGCAGCTTATCCCGACAGGGACAAGAGACCCAGTACTTC.

The chain joins TRBV7-8 to TRBJ2-2; D possibly matches TRBD1 or TRBD2 (5 bases each). Germline CDR1 SGHVS, CDR2 FQNEAQ. V lost 5 bases and J lost 3, with 16 bases in between. The CDR3 consists of 16 residues. The CDR3 sequence is CASSLTGQEDTGELFF. The CDR3 DNA follows: TGTGCCAGCAGCCTCACGGGGCAGGAAGACACCGGGGAGCTGTTTTTT.

The V gene is TRBV7-6, the J gene TRBJ2-5; D remains unclear. Near its end, the DNA agrees better with TRBJ2-1, so the J call may be wrong. The CDR3 extends over 14 amino acids. Germline assignment: CDR1 SGHVS and CDR2 FNYEAQ. In DNA, the CDR3 is TGTGCCAGCAGCTTAGCGGCCGGCGGAAATGAGCAGTTCTTC. Its translation: CASSLAAGGNEQFF.

V gene TRBV28 combines with J gene TRBJ2-6; 7 bases agree with TRBD1. V dropped 3 bases and J dropped 0; count of bases not matched to a gene: 8. Germline loops: CDR1 MDHEN, CDR2 SYDVKM. The CDR3 sequence is 18 residues long. The CDR3 DNA follows: TGTGCCAGCAGTTTGTGGCAGGGGGATAGCTCTGGGGCCAACGTCCTGACTTTC. It specifies CASSLWQGDSSGANVLTF.

This clonotype was observed at least ten times. This CDR3 reads CATSEGLAGGWANVLTF. Here the CDR3 DNA reads TGTGCCACCAGTGAAGGACTAGCGGGGGGGTGGGCCAACGTCCTGACTTTC. V usage is TRBV24-1 and J usage is TRBJ2-6; 15 bases line up with TRBD2. Germline CDR1 is KGHDR and CDR2 is SFDVKD. Trimming took 4 bases from V and 5 from J; bases not matched to a gene: 2. The CDR3 length is 17 residues.

This clonotype occurred many times. A much larger clone sits a single nucleotide away, making a read error possible. V gene TRBV5-1 combines with J gene TRBJ2-5, with 12 bases lining up with TRBD1. With V trimmed by 2 bases and J by 11 bases, 10 bases remained unmatched. This CDR3 is built from 15 residues. From germline, CDR1 is SGHRS and CDR2 YFSETQ. DNA for the CDR3: TGCGCCAGCAGCTTTGGGACAGGGGGCTACGATGAGCAGTACTTC. Translating it yields CASSFGTGGYDEQYF.

The chain links TRBV11-2 to TRBJ2-3; TRBD2 agrees at 12 bases. J was trimmed by 4 bases and V by 1 base; bases with no gene match: 6. This CDR3 has 17 residues. Germline lookup yields CDR1 SGHAT and CDR2 FQNNGV. The chain's CDR3 is CASSLAASGGAADTQYF. The CDR3 DNA is TGTGCCAGCAGCTTAGCGGCTAGCGGGGGGGCAGCAGATACGCAGTATTTT.

This chain uses TRBV7-9 with TRBJ2-7; D may correspond to TRBD1 or TRBD2 (6 bases each). The DNA matches TRBJ2-1 better at its end, which makes the J call doubtful. The CDR3 runs to 14 residues. Germline values: CDR1 SEHNR, CDR2 FQNEAQ (reference sequence). CDR3 sequence: CASTMGGVYNEQFF. DNA for the CDR3: TGTGCCAGCACTATGGGGGGCGTTTACAATGAGCAGTTCTTC.

In its sample, this clonotype was seen once. Because the CDR3 is missing its conserved closing phenylalanine or tryptophan, this is likely a read error. No DNA is shown, since the ends of the CDR3 on it are uncertain; the CDR3 is the one TCRdb lists. The chain recombines TRBV5-4 with TRBJ2-1; the table's D gene call, TRBD2, was not cross checked with the DNA. With termini counted, the CDR3 has 21 amino acids. Germline V CDR1 and CDR2: SGHNT, YYREEE (reference sequence). The CDR3 here is CASSFGPLDGRDENYGYTFGS.

The genes are TRBV6-1 and TRBJ2-2; D unclear. The CDR3 consists of 11 residues. Germline V gives CDR1 MNHNS, CDR2 SASEGT. Trimming took off 7 bases at V and 1 base at J, with 1 base between the two ends. CDR3 in amino acids: CASKNTGELFF. DNA of the CDR3: TGTGCCAGCAAGAACACCGGGGAGCTGTTTTTT.

The chain has TRBV12-3 or TRBV12-4 and TRBJ2-5; 8 nucleotides agree with TRBD1. J was trimmed by 5 bases and V by 1 base; bases with no gene match: 3. This CDR3 region has 14 residues. CDR3 sequence: CASSLGQGWETQYF. The CDR3 DNA reads TGTGCCAGCAGTTTAGGACAGGGGTGGGAGACCCAGTACTTC.

Comment on this clonotype: A junction end diverges from the germline sequence, so it may reflect a read error. This rearrangement joins TRBV6-1 to TRBJ2-3, with D hard to call. The CDR3 has 10 residues. Looked up from germline, CDR1 is MNHNS and CDR2 is SASEGT. Here the CDR3 reads CASSEGSIYF. The CDR3 DNA sequence: TGTGCCAGCAGTGAGGGAAGCATTTACTTC.

Points on this clonotype: An end of the junction differs from the germline gene, which may be a read error. The V and J genes are TRBV4-1 and TRBJ1-5; 8 bases match TRBD1. The germline V gene has CDR1 MGHRA and CDR2 YSYEKL. CDR3 size: 16 residues. CDR3 protein: CASSLGGTGRNQPQHF. The CDR3 nucleotides read TGTGCCAGCAGCCTAGGTGGGACAGGCCGCAATCAGCCCCAGCATTTT.

The J gene is TRBJ1-2, the V gene TRBV7-6, with a weak D call TRBD1 (5 bases). Germline-derived CDR1 and CDR2 are SGHVS and FNYEAQ. With 1 base removed from V and 4 bases from J, the gap between germline ends came to 10 bases. This CDR3 is 14 amino acids long. In DNA, the CDR3 is TGTGCCAGCAGCTTAGAGGCAGGGACCTATGGCTACACCTTC. Its translation is CASSLEAGTYGYTF.

This clonotype appeared many times. The V gene is TRBV6-1, the J gene TRBJ2-5; 10 bases map to TRBD1. The CDR3 has 17 amino acids. Germline V lookup: CDR1 MNHNS, CDR2 SASEGT. Germline trimming cut 6 bases from V and 5 bases from J; bases unmatched to any gene: 15. CDR3 amino acids: CASSKFRQGAGAETQYF. DNA for the CDR3: TGTGCCAGCAGCAAATTTCGACAGGGGGCCGGGGCGGAGACCCAGTACTTC.

The chain employs TRBV11-1 and TRBJ1-1; no clear D gene. The CDR3 is 13 amino acids. Trimming removed 0 bases at V and 14 bases at J, with 16 bases between. The V gene's germline CDR1 is SGHAT and CDR2 FQDESV (reference sequence). The CDR3 region has the DNA TGTGCCAGCAGCTTAGCGGGCGCGAGGGAGCAGTTCTTT. This translates into CASSLAGAREQFF.

This clonotype has more than one count but fewer than ten. V is TRBV9 and J is TRBJ1-2, with D possibly matching TRBD1 (6 bases). V was trimmed by 0 bases and J by 1 base, leaving 10 bases between them. The CDR3 runs 15 residues. The germline gives CDR1 SGDLS, CDR2 YYNGEE. The CDR3 protein is CASSVAAGDNYGYTF. The CDR3 nucleotides are TGTGCCAGCAGCGTAGCGGCAGGGGATAACTATGGCTACACCTTC.

Regarding this clonotype: A much larger clone lies a single base off, so this may be a read error. CDR3 loop: CASSYPGATQFF. In DNA form, the CDR3 reads TGTGCCAGCAGTTACCCGGGCGCCACCCAGTTCTTC. The rearrangement joins TRBV6-2 or TRBV6-3 to TRBJ2-5, with no clear D. The J call is uncertain, as TRBJ2-1 better fits the DNA end. This CDR3 spans 12 amino acids. CDR1 MNHEY and CDR2 SVGEGT come from the germline V gene.

This clonotype was counted ten times or more. The chain recombines TRBV5-1 with TRBJ2-1; D gene uncertain. Germline lookup yields CDR1 SGHRS and CDR2 YFSETQ. V was pared by 4 bases and J by 5 bases, with 16 bases between. The CDR3 is 15 amino acids. CDR3 sequence (DNA): TGCGCCAGCAGCCAGTCTCCGGTGGGGAACAATGAGCAGTTCTTC. Its protein is CASSQSPVGNNEQFF.